What follows are 13 T cell receptor beta chains derived from one specimen sequenced in a study of blood T cell repertoires in COVID-19. Some clones are missing from TCRdb's copy, which holds only in-frame ones; the method was immunoSEQ multiplex PCR. The sample consists of 240,000 or so clones, about 80% of them appearing once. The sequenced material came from peripheral blood. The source of these receptors is a woman aged 80 or over with acute or convalescent COVID-19.

This chain connects TRBV3-1 (or the pseudogene TRBV3-2) to TRBJ2-4; no clear D gene. The CDR3 totals 14 residues. V lost 1 base and J lost 7, with 11 bases in between. The V gene's germline CDR1 is LGHDT and CDR2 YNNKEL (reference sequence). The chain's CDR3 is CASSQGQVSNIQYF. Written as DNA, the CDR3 is TGTGCCAGCAGCCAAGGTCAGGTTTCGAACATTCAGTACTTC.

The gene calls are TRBV6-6 and TRBJ2-3, with 14 bases that match TRBD2. V was clipped by 5 bases and J by 6 bases; unmatched bases: 10. The CDR3 covers 17 residues. CDR1 is MNHNY, CDR2 SVGAGI, per germline (reference sequence). CDR3 sequence (DNA): TGTGCCAGCAGTCGACTTGGGACTAGCGGGAGTCGTGATACGCAGTATTTT. It codes for CASSRLGTSGSRDTQYF.

This chain joins TRBV7-9 and TRBJ2-1, with 12 bases lining up with TRBD2. Germline V gives CDR1 SEHNR, CDR2 FQNEAQ (reference sequence). The ends lost 2 bases at V and 9 bases at J; junction bases unmatched: 5. The CDR3 covers 15 residues. The DNA of the CDR3 is TGTGCCAGCAGCTTATCCCGACTAGCGGGAGTTGAGCAGTTCTTC. Translation: CASSLSRLAGVEQFF.

V gene TRBV4-1 combines with J gene TRBJ2-7; tentative D call: TRBD2 (7 bases). The CDR3 has 17 residues. Between the trimmed V and J ends, which lost 1 base and 4 bases, there was a span of 20 bases. Germline CDR1 and CDR2: MGHRA and YSYEKL. Here the CDR3 reads CASSQGVGGGRRYEQYF. CDR3 nucleotides: TGCGCCAGCAGCCAAGGCGTTGGGGGCGGGAGACGGTACGAGCAGTACTTC.

This clone was detected only once. The V and J genes are TRBV4-2 and TRBJ2-7; 9 nucleotides match TRBD1. V trimming: 2 bases; J trimming: 2 bases; junction bases outside the gene matches: 10. The CDR3 spans 17 residues. Per the germline V gene, CDR1 is LGHNA and CDR2 is YNFKEQ. The DNA for the CDR3 is TGTGCCAGCAGCCAACCTGCCCGACAGGGGGGGGCCTACGAGCAGTACTTC. Translated: CASSQPARQGGAYEQYF.

V and J are TRBV9 and TRBJ2-3; 10 bases fit TRBD2. Germline trimming cut 4 bases from V and 5 bases from J; bases unmatched to any gene: 7. This CDR3 has 15 residues. CDR1 is SGDLS, CDR2 YYNGEE, per germline. CDR3 nucleotides: TGTGCCAGCAGCCGAGCGGGAGGGCCATTAGATACGCAGTATTTT. Its protein product is CASSRAGGPLDTQYF.

The rearrangement uses TRBV24-1 and TRBJ2-2, with 7 bases that match TRBD2. J gave up 4 bases and V 9 bases, and 7 bases lay outside the gene matches. CDR1 is KGHDR and CDR2 is SFDVKD in the germline V gene. The CDR3 runs 14 residues. The CDR3 DNA sequence: TGTGCCACCTGGGGGGGAGAGGGCACCGGGGAGCTGTTTTTT. Residues: CATWGGEGTGELFF.

V and J are TRBV24-1 and TRBJ2-3; D possibly corresponds to TRBD1 (6 bases). The CDR3 loop spans 15 amino acids. V was pared by 6 bases and J by 4 bases, with 16 bases between. Germline V gives CDR1 KGHDR, CDR2 SFDVKD. This CDR3 reads CATSRAGEGADTQYF. In DNA, the CDR3 is TGTGCCACCAGTCGTGCAGGGGAAGGCGCAGATACGCAGTATTTT.

The CDR3 loop reads CASRGTGTGVYGYTF. In nucleotides, the CDR3 is TGTGCCAGCAGAGGGACAGGGACAGGGGTTTATGGCTACACCTTC. The chain carries TRBV28 and TRBJ1-2, with 10 bases identical to TRBD1. Losses at the gene ends were 6 bases for V and 5 bases for J; bases not matched to a gene: 9. Germline V lookup: CDR1 MDHEN, CDR2 SYDVKM. This CDR3 is built from 15 residues.

The V gene is TRBV3-1 (or the pseudogene TRBV3-2), the J gene TRBJ2-5; 9 nucleotides match TRBD2. CDR1 and CDR2 from the germline V gene are LGHDT and YNNKEL (reference sequence). J lost 4 bases, V lost 4 bases, and 13 bases had no gene match. The CDR3 runs 17 residues. CDR3 region: CASSPLGFSGSSETQYF. The CDR3 DNA reads as TGTGCCAGCAGCCCCCTAGGATTTAGCGGGAGTTCAGAGACCCAGTACTTC.

V gene TRBV7-2 combines with J gene TRBJ2-1; 7 positions match TRBD2. V was clipped by 7 bases and J by 10 bases; unmatched bases: 7. Germline CDR1 and CDR2: SGHTA and FQGNSA. This CDR3 comprises 12 residues. As DNA, the CDR3 is TGTGCCAGCAACGCGGGAGTAGGGGAGCAGTTCTTC. Its protein is CASNAGVGEQFF.

This clone was counted between two and nine times. The V gene is TRBV5-8, the J gene TRBJ1-1, with 7 bases aligning to TRBD1. This CDR3 has 14 amino acids. Germline CDR1 SGHTS, CDR2 YDEGEE. J was trimmed by 2 bases and V by 3 bases; bases with no gene match: 4. CDR3 sequence reads: CASSSRGGNTEAFF. DNA for the CDR3: TGTGCCAGCAGCTCCCGAGGGGGCAACACTGAAGCTTTCTTT.

The chain combines TRBV7-2 with TRBJ1-2; tentatively, D is TRBD1 (5 bases). Trimming shortened V by 5 bases and J by 2 bases, and 15 bases separated the two germline ends. The CDR3 totals 15 residues. CDR1 and CDR2 from the germline V gene are SGHTA and FQGNSA. This CDR3 is CASSPQLGVNYGYTF. The CDR3, as DNA: TGTGCCAGCAGCCCTCAGTTAGGGGTGAACTATGGCTACACCTTC.